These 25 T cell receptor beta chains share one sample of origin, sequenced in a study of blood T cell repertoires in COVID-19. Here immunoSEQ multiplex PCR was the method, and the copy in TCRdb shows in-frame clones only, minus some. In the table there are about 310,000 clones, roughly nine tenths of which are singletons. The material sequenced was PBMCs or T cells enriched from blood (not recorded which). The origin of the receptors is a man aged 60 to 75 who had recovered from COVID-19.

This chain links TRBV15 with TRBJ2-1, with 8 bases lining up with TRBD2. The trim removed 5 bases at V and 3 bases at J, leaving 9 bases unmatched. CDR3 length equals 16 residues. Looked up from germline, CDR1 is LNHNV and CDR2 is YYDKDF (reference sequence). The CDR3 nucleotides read TGTGCCACCAGCCGGAGAGGTCTAGCGGGCTACAATGAGCAGTTCTTC. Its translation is CATSRRGLAGYNEQFF.

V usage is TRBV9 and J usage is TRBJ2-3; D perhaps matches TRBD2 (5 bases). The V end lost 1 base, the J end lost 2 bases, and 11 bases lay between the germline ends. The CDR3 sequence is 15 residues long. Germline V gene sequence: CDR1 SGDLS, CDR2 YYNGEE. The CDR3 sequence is CASSVLTRDTDTQYF. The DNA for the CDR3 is TGTGCCAGCAGCGTATTGACGAGGGACACAGATACGCAGTATTTT.

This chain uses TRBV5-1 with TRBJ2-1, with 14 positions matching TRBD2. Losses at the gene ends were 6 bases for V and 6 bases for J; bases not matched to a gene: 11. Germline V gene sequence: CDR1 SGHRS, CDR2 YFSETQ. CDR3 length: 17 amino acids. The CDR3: CASTSRLAGGPGNEQFF. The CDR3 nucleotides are TGCGCCAGCACCTCGCGACTAGCGGGAGGGCCAGGCAATGAGCAGTTCTTC.

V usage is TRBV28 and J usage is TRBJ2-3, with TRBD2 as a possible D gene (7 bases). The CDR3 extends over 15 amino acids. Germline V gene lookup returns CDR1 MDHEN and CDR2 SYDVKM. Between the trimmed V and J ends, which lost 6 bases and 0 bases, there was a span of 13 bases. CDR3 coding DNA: TGTGCCAGCAGGGATCGGGGGGCCAGCACAGATACGCAGTATTTT. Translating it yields CASRDRGASTDTQYF.

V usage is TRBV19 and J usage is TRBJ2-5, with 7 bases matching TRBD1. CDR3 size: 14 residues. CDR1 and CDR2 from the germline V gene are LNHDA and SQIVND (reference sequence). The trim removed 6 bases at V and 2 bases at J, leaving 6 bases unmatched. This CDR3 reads CASSTPGQQETQYF. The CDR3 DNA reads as TGTGCCAGTAGCACCCCGGGACAGCAAGAGACCCAGTACTTC.

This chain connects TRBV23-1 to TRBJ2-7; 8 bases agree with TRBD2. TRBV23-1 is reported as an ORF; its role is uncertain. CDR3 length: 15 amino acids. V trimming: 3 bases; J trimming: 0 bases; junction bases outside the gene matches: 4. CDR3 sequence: CASSHISGGSYEQYF. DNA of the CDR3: TGCGCCAGCAGTCACATCAGCGGGGGCTCCTACGAGCAGTACTTC.

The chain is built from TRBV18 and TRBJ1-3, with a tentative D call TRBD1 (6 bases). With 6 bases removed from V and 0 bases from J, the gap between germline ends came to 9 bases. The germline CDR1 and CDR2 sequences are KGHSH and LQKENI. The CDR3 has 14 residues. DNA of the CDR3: TGTGCCAGCTCGGCAGGGGACTCTGGAAACACCATATATTTT. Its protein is CASSAGDSGNTIYF.

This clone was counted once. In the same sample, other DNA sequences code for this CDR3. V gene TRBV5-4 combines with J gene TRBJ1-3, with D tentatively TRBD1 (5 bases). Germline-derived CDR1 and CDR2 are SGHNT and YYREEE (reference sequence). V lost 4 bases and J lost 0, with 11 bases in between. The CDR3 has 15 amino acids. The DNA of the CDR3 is TGTGCCAGCAGCCTCGACAGCCTCTCTGGAAACACCATATATTTT. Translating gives CASSLDSLSGNTIYF.

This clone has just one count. CDR3 sequence: CASSGPRAGQGDTEAFF. The CDR3 DNA is TGTGCCAGCAGTGGACCCAGGGCGGGACAGGGGGACACTGAAGCTTTCTTT. The rearrangement joins TRBV25-1 to TRBJ1-1; 11 bases are a match to TRBD1. V shed 4 bases and J 3 bases; nucleotides not matched to a gene: 10. The germline CDR1 and CDR2 sequences are MGHDK and SYGVNS. There are 17 residues in the CDR3.

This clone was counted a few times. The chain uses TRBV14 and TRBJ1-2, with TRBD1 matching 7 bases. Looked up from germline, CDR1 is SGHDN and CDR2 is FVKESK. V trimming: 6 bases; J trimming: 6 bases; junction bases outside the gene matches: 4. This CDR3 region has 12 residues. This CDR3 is CASRPTGHGYTF. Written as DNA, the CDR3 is TGTGCCAGCAGACCGACAGGGCATGGCTACACCTTC. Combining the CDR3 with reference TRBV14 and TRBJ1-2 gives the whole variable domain EAGVTQFPSHSVIEKGQTVTLRCDPISGHDNLYWYRRVMGKEIKFLLHFVKESKQDESGMPNNRFLAERTGGTYSTLKVQPAELEDSGVYFCASRPTGHGYTFGSGTRLTVV.

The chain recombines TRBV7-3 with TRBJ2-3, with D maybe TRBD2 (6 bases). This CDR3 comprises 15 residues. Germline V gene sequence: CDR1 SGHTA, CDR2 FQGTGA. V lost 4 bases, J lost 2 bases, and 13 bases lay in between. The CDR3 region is CASSSGVGDTDTQYF. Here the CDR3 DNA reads TGTGCCAGCAGCTCGGGAGTGGGGGACACAGATACGCAGTATTTT.

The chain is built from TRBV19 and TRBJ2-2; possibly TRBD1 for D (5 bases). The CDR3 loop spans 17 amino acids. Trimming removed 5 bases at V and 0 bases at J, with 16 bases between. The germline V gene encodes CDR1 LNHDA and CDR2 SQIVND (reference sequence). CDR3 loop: CASSFRVGRANTGELFF. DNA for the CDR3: TGTGCCAGTAGTTTCAGGGTGGGTAGAGCGAACACCGGGGAGCTGTTTTTT.

CDR3 region: CASSVALDSASGANVLTF. Written as DNA, the CDR3 is TGTGCCAGCAGCGTAGCGTTGGACAGCGCCTCTGGGGCCAACGTCCTGACTTTC. The chain is built from TRBV9 and TRBJ2-6; weak D call: TRBD1 (6 bases). V was clipped by 0 bases and J by 0 bases, with 13 bases between them. Germline V gene data show CDR1 as SGDLS and CDR2 as YYNGEE. The CDR3 has 18 amino acids.

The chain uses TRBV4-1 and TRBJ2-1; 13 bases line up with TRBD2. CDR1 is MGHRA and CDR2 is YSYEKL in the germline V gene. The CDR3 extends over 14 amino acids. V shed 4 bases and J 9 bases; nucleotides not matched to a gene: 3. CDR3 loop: CASSRTSGRSEQFF. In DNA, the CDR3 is TGCGCCAGCAGCCGGACTAGCGGGAGAAGTGAGCAGTTCTTC.

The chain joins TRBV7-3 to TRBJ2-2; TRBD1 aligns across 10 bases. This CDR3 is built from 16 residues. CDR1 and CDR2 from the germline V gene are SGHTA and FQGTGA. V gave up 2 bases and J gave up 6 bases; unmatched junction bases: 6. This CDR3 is CASSLPHGTGAGELFF. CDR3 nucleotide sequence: TGTGCCAGCAGCTTACCCCACGGGACAGGGGCCGGGGAGCTGTTTTTT.

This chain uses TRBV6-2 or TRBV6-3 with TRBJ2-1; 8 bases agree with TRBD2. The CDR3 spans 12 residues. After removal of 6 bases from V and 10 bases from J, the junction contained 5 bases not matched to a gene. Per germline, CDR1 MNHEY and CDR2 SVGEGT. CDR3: CASSPRLAEQFF. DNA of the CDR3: TGTGCCAGCAGCCCCCGACTAGCGGAGCAGTTCTTC.

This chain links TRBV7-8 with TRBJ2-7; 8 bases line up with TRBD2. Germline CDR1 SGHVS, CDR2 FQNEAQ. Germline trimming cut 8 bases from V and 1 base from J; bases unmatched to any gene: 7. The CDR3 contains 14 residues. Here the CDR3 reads CASRGRGGSYEQYF. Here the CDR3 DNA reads TGTGCCAGCCGAGGACGGGGGGGGTCCTACGAGCAGTACTTC.

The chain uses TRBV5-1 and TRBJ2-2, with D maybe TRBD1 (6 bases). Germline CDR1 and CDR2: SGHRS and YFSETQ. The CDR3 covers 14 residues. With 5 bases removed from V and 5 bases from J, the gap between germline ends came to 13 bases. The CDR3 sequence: CASRQNQGTGELFF. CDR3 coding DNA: TGCGCCAGCAGGCAGAATCAGGGGACCGGGGAGCTGTTTTTT.

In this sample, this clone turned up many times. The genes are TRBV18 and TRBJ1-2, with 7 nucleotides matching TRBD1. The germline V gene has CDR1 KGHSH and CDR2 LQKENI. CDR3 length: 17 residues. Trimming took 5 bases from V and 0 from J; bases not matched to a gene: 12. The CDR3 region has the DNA TGTGCCAGCTCATTGTCACAGGGGCTATTAGCTAACTATGGCTACACCTTC. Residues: CASSLSQGLLANYGYTF. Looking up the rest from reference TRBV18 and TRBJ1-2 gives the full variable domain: NAGVMQNPRHLVRRRGQEARLRCSPMKGHSHVYWYRQLPEEGLKFMVYLQKENIIDESGMPKERFSAEFPKEGPSILRIQQVVRGDSAAYFCASSLSQGLLANYGYTFGSGTRLTVV.

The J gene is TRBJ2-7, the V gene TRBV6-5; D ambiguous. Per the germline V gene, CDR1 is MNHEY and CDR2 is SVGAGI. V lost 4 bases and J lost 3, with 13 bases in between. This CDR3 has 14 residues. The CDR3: CASSLQSRLYEQYF. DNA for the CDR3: TGTGCCAGCAGTTTACAAAGCAGGCTCTACGAGCAGTACTTC.

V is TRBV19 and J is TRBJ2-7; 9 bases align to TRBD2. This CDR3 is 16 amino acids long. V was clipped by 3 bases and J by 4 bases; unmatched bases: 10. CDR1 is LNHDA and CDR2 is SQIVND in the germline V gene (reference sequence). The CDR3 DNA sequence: TGTGCCAGTAGTATTGTTAGCGGGAGCAATTTTTACGAGCAGTACTTC. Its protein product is CASSIVSGSNFYEQYF.

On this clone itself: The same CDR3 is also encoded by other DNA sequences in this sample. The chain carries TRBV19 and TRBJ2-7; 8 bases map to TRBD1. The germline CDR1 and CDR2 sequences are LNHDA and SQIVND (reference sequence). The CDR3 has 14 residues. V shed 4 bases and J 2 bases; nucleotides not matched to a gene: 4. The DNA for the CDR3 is TGTGCCAGTAGTACCGGGACAGGTCCCTACGAGCAGTACTTC. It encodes CASSTGTGPYEQYF.

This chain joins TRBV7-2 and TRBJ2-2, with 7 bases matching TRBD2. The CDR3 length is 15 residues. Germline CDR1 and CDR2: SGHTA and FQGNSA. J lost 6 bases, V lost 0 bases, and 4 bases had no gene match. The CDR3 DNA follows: TGTGCCAGCAGCTTAGCGGGGGGGATCCCCGGGGAGCTGTTTTTT. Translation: CASSLAGGIPGELFF.

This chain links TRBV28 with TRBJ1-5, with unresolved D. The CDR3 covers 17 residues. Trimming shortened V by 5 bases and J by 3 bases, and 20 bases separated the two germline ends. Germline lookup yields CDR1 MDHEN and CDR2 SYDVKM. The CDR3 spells CASSPPAAKDFNQPQHF. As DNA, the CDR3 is TGTGCCAGCAGTCCCCCGGCGGCCAAAGATTTCAATCAGCCCCAGCATTTT.

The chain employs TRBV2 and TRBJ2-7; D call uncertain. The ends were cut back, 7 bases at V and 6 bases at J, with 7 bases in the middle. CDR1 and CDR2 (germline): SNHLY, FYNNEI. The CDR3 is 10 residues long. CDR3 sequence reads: CASMNGEQYF. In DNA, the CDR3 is TGTGCCAGCATGAACGGCGAGCAGTACTTC.